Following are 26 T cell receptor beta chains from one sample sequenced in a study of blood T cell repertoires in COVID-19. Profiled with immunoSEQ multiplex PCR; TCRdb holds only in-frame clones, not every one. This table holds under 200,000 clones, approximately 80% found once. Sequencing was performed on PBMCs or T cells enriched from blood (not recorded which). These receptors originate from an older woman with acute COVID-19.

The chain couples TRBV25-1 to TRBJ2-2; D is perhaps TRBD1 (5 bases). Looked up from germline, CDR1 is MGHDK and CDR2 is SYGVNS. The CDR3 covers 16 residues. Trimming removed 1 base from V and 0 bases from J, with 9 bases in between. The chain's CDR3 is CASSELGDTNTGELFF. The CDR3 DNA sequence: TGTGCCAGCAGTGAATTAGGGGATACGAACACCGGGGAGCTGTTTTTT.

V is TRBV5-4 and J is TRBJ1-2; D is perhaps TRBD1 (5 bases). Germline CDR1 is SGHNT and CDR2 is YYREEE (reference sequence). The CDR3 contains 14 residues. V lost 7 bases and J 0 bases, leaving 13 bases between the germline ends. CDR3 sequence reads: CASRAWGSNYGYTF. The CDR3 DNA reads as TGTGCCAGCCGGGCTTGGGGCTCTAACTATGGCTACACCTTC.

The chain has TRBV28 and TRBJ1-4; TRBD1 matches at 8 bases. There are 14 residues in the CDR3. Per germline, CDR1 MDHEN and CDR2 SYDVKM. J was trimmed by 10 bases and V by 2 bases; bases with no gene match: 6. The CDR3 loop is CASSLTDRGGKLFF. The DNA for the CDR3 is TGTGCCAGCAGTTTAACTGACAGGGGAGGAAAACTGTTTTTT. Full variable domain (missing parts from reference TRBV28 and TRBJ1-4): DVKVTQSSRYLVKRTGEKVFLECVQDMDHENMFWYRQDPGLGLRLIYFSYDVKMKEKGDIPEGYSVSREKKERFSLILESASTNQTSMYLCASSLTDRGGKLFFGSGTQLSVL.

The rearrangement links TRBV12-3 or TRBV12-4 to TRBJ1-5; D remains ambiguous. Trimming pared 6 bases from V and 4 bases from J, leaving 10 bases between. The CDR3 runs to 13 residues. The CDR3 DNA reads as TGTGCCAGCAGCAACAGAATAAATCAGCCCCAGCATTTT. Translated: CASSNRINQPQHF.

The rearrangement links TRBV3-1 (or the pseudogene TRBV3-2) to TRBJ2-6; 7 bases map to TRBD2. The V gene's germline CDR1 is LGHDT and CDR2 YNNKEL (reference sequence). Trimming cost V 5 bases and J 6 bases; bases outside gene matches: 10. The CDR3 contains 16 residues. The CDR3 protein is CASSTIGGTEANVLTF. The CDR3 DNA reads TGTGCCAGCAGCACCATCGGGGGGACTGAGGCCAACGTCCTGACTTTC.

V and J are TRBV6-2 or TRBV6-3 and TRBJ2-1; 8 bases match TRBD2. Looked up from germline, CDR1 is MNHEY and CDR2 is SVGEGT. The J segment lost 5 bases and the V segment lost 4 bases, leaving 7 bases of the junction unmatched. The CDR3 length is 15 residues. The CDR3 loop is CASSSPSSGNNEQFF. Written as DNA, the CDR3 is TGTGCCAGCAGTTCCCCGAGTAGCGGGAACAATGAGCAGTTCTTC.

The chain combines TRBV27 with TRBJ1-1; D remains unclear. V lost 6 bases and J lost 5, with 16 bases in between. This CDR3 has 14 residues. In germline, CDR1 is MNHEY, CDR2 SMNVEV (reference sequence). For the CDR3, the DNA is TGTGCCAGCAGGGTTCCGGGATCGAATACTGAAGCTTTCTTT. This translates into CASRVPGSNTEAFF.

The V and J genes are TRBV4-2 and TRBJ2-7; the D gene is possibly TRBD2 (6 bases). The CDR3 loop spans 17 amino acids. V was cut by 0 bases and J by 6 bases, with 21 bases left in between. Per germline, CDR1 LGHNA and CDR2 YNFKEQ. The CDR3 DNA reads TGTGCCAGCAGCCAAGATCGAGAACGAGGGAGGCAGGTCGAGCAGTACTTC. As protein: CASSQDRERGRQVEQYF.

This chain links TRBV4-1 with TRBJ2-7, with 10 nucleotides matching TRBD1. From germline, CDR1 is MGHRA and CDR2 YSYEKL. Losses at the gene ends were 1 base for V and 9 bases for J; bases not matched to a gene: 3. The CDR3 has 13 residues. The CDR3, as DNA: TGCGCCAGCAGCCAAGGGGACAGGGGAGGGCAGTACTTC. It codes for CASSQGDRGGQYF.

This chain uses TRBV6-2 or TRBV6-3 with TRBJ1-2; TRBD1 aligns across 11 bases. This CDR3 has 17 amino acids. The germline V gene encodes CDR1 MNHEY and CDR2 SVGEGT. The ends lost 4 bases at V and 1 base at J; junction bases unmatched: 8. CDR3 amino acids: CASSLRPGTGGNYGYTF. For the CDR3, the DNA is TGTGCCAGCAGTTTACGGCCCGGGACAGGGGGTAACTATGGCTACACCTTC.

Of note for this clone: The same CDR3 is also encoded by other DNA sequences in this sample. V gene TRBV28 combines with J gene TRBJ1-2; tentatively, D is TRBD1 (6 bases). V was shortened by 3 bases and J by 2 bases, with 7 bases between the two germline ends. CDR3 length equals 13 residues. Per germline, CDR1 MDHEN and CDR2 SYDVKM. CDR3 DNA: TGTGCCAGCAGTTTTGGACAGAACTATGGCTACACCTTC. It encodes CASSFGQNYGYTF.

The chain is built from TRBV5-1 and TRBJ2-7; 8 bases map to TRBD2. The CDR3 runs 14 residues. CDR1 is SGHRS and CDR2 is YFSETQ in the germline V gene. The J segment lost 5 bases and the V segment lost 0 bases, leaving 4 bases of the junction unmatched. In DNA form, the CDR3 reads TGCGCCAGCAGCTTGGGCGGGAGGCTCGACGAGCAGTACTTC. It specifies CASSLGGRLDEQYF.

Here the CDR3 DNA reads TGCGCCAGCAGCCCCCCGGACAGGGCGGGCACTGAAGCTTTCTTT. Translating it yields CASSPPDRAGTEAFF. V usage is TRBV4-3 and J usage is TRBJ1-1, with 8 bases identical to TRBD1. There are 15 residues in the CDR3. CDR1 and CDR2 from the germline V gene are LGHNA and YSLEER. The V and J ends lost 4 bases and 4 bases, in that order; junction bases with no gene match: 8.

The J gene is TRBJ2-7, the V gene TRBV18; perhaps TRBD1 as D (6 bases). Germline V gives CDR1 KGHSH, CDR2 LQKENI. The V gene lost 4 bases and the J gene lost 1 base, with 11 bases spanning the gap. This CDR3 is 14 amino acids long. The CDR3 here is CASSQNDRSYEQYV. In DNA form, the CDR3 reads TGTGCCAGCTCACAAAACGACAGGTCCTACGAGCAGTACGTC.

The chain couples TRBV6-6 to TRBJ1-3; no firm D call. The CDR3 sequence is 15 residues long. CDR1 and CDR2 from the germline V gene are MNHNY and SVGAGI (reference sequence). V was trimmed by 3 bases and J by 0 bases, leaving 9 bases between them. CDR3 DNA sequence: TGTGCCAGCAGTTATCCGTCCGGCTCTGGAAACACCATATATTTT. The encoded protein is CASSYPSGSGNTIYF.

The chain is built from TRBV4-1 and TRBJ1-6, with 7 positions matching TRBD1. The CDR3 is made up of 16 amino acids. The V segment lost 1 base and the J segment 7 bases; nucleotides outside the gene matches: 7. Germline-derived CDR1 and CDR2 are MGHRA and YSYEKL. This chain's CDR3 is CASSQVRGQRNSPLHF. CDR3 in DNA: TGCGCCAGCAGCCAAGTAAGGGGACAGAGAAATTCACCCCTCCACTTT.

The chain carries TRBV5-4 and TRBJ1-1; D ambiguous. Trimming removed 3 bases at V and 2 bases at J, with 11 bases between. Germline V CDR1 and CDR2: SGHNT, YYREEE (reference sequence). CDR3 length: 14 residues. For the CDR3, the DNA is TGTGCCAGCAGCTCAGAGGCGGCCAACACTGAAGCTTTCTTT. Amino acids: CASSSEAANTEAFF. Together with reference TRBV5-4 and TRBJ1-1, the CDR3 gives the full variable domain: ETGVTQSPTHLIKTRGQQVTLRCSSQSGHNTVSWYQQALGQGPQFIFQYYREEENGRGNFPPRFSGLQFPNYSSELNVNALELDDSALYLCASSSEAANTEAFFGQGTRLTVV.

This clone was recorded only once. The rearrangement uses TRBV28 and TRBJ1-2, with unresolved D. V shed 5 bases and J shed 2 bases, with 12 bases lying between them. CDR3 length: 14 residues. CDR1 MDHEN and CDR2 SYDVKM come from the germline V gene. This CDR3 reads CASSPPERNYGYTF. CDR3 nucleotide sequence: TGTGCCAGCAGTCCGCCTGAGCGAAACTATGGCTACACCTTC.

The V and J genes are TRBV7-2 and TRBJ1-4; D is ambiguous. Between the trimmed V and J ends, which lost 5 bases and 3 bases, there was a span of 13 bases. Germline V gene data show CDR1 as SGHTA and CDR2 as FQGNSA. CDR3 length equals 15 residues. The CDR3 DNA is TGTGCCAGCAGCGAGGGAGGCAGATCTAATGAAAAACTGTTTTTT. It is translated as CASSEGGRSNEKLFF.

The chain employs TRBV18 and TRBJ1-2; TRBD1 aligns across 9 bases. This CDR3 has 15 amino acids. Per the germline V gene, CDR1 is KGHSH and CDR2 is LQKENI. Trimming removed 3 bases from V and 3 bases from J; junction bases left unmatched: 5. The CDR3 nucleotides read TGTGCCAGCTCACCCCCGGGACAGGGCGACTATGGCTACACCTTC. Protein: CASSPPGQGDYGYTF.

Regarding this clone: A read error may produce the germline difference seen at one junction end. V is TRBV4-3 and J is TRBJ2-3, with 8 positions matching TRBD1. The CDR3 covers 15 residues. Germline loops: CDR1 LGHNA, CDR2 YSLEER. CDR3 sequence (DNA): TGCGCCAGCAGCCAAGACGCAGGGGGCCCAGAGACGCAGTATTTT. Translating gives CASSQDAGGPETQYF.

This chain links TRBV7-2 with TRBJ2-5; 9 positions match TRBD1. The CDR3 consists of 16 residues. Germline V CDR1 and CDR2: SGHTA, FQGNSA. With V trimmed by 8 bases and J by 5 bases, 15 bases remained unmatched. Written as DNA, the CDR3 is TGTGCCAGCGGGGCCTCGACAGGGGGGAGCGGTGAGACCCAGTACTTC. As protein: CASGASTGGSGETQYF.

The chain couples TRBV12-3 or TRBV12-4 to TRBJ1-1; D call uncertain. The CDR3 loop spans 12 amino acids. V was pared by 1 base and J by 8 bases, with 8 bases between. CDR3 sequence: CASSLVSVEAFF. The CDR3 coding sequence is TGTGCCAGCAGTTTAGTTTCAGTAGAAGCTTTCTTT.

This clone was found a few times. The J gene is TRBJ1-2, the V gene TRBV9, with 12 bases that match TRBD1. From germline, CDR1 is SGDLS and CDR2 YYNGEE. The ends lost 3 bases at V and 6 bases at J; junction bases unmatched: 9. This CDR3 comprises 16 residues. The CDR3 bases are TGTGCCAGCAGCGCGCCGGGACAGGGGGCGGCGGATGGCTACACCTTC. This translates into CASSAPGQGAADGYTF.

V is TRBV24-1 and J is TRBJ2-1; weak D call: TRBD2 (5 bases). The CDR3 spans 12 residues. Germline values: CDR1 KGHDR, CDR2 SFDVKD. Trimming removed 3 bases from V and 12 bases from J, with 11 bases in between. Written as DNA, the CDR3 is TGTGCCACCAGTGATCTAGCAGTAAGGCAGTTCTTC. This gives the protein CATSDLAVRQFF.

DNA for the CDR3: TGTGCCAGCAGGGACCCCCAGGGGATTGGCACCATATATTTT. Translating it yields CASRDPQGIGTIYF. The genes are TRBV2 and TRBJ1-3, with D perhaps TRBD1 (6 bases). Trimming left V 6 bases short and J 9 bases short, with 18 bases between. Per germline, CDR1 SNHLY and CDR2 FYNNEI. The CDR3 runs 14 residues.